Here is one T cell receptor beta chain with its context. The authors split each subset's genomic DNA evenly across several immunoSEQ plates. Clones were sequenced by immunoSEQ multiplex PCR, and TCRdb holds only the in-frame ones, with some missing. There are about 1,800,000 clones in the sample; approximately 95% occur only once, and approximately 1.2% lies in the top ten. These data originate in a study of shared clonotypes between healthy human individuals. Overall study context: CD8 memory received one plate per donor, CD8 naive two, CD4 memory three and CD4 naive three.

Selected positively for CCR7 and CD45RO-negative, naive CD8 cells excluded terminally differentiated effector memory CD45RA+ cells. Donors comprised only Caucasian adults living in Nashville, Tennessee. This sequence originates from a man between 18 and 29 years old in good health. The sequenced sample consisted of naive CD8+ T cells sorted from blood.

This CDR3 is CASSQVGLDGYSGELFF. CDR3 sequence (DNA): TGCGCCAGCAGCCAAGTAGGACTGGATGGTTATAGCGGGGAGCTGTTTTTT. The chain carries TRBV4-1 and TRBJ2-2; a possible D gene is TRBD2 (5 bases). The germline V and J ends were trimmed by 1 base and 7 bases, with 19 bases remaining between them. Per germline, CDR1 MGHRA and CDR2 YSYEKL. The CDR3 loop spans 17 amino acids.